A single sample is the source of the 21 T cell receptor beta chains below, sequenced in a study of cytomegalovirus exposure and HLA in healthy donors. 13 Jbeta primers and 60 Vbeta primers were used for the PCR. This table comes from immunoSEQ multiplex PCR, and its TCRdb copy is limited to in-frame clones, with some not included. The data hold about 140,000 clones, with over 75% observed a single time. Sequencing was done on a sample of PBMCs. The source is a man aged 30 to 45 in good health and CMV-seronegative.

The sample holds one count of this clone. The chain links TRBV29-1 to TRBJ2-7, with 9 bases matching TRBD1. CDR3 size: 14 residues. V was clipped by 6 bases and J by 1 base; unmatched bases: 7. Looked up from germline, CDR1 is SQVTM and CDR2 is ANQGSEA. The DNA for the CDR3 is TGCAGCGTCGCTTACGGACAGGGGTCCTACGAGCAGTACTTC. The encoded protein is CSVAYGQGSYEQYF.

The V gene is TRBV5-4, the J gene TRBJ2-2, with 12 bases that match TRBD2. V dropped 4 bases and J dropped 7; count of bases not matched to a gene: 8. In germline, CDR1 is SGHNT, CDR2 YYREEE (reference sequence). The CDR3 loop spans 16 amino acids. For the CDR3, the DNA is TGTGCCAGCAGCGATGGGACTAGCGGGTTTGTCGGGGAGCTGTTTTTT. It specifies CASSDGTSGFVGELFF.

The gene calls are TRBV9 and TRBJ2-5; perhaps TRBD1 as D (5 bases). CDR3 length: 13 amino acids. The V gene lost 0 bases and the J gene lost 5 bases, with 8 bases spanning the gap. Germline V gene sequence: CDR1 SGDLS, CDR2 YYNGEE. Written as DNA, the CDR3 is TGTGCCAGCAGCGTAGGGGGCGCGGAGACCCAGTACTTC. Translating gives CASSVGGAETQYF.

The chain uses TRBV29-1 and TRBJ1-1; no reliable D call. The CDR3 totals 14 residues. V was shortened by 7 bases and J by 1 base, with 16 bases between the two germline ends. The germline V gene encodes CDR1 SQVTM and CDR2 ANQGSEA. This CDR3 reads CSAAIGLGNTEAFF. CDR3 sequence (DNA): TGCAGCGCCGCCATCGGGTTGGGGAACACTGAAGCTTTCTTT.

The chain recombines TRBV6-1 with TRBJ2-7; possibly TRBD2 for D (6 bases). Germline V gene sequence: CDR1 MNHNS, CDR2 SASEGT. The V gene lost 1 base and the J gene lost 0 bases, with 13 bases spanning the gap. CDR3 length: 16 amino acids. Written as DNA, the CDR3 is TGTGCCAGCAGTGAAGGAAGCGGGCTTAGCTCCTACGAGCAGTACTTC. It yields the protein CASSEGSGLSSYEQYF.

The chain uses TRBV30 and TRBJ2-7; TRBD1 agrees at 8 bases. In germline, CDR1 is GTSNPN, CDR2 SVGIG (reference sequence). With V trimmed by 0 bases and J by 0 bases, 4 bases remained unmatched. The CDR3 has 15 amino acids. This chain's CDR3 is CAWSVQGVFSYEQYF. As DNA, the CDR3 is TGTGCCTGGAGTGTACAGGGGGTTTTCTCCTACGAGCAGTACTTC.

This chain uses TRBV27 with TRBJ2-7; TRBD1 is a possible D gene (6 bases). Trimming removed 5 bases from V and 2 bases from J, with 16 bases in between. The CDR3 length is 15 residues. Germline V CDR1 and CDR2: MNHEY, SMNVEV (reference sequence). CDR3 region: CASSPSQGITYEQYF. The CDR3 nucleotides read TGTGCCAGCAGTCCCTCACAGGGTATCACCTACGAGCAGTACTTC.

This clone has a handful of counts. The chain recombines TRBV5-4 with TRBJ2-2; D is ambiguous. This CDR3 is built from 13 residues. Germline V gives CDR1 SGHNT, CDR2 YYREEE (reference sequence). Trimming cost V 0 bases and J 4 bases, with 4 bases left between them. The CDR3 protein is CASSLGGTGELFF. In DNA, the CDR3 is TGTGCCAGCAGCTTGGGAGGCACCGGGGAGCTGTTTTTT.

This sequence joins TRBV5-1 and TRBJ1-1, with D possibly matching TRBD1 (5 bases). Germline V gives CDR1 SGHRS, CDR2 YFSETQ. V lost 0 bases and J lost 2, with 11 bases in between. This CDR3 region has 15 residues. The CDR3 DNA reads as TGCGCCAGCAGCTTGGACCCCCAGGGAAACACTGAAGCTTTCTTT. Amino acid sequence: CASSLDPQGNTEAFF. Full variable domain (remainder filled in from reference TRBV5-1 and TRBJ1-1): KAGVTQTPRYLIKTRGQQVTLSCSPISGHRSVSWYQQTPGQGLQFLFEYFSETQRNKGNFPGRFSGRQFSNSRSEMNVSTLELGDSALYLCASSLDPQGNTEAFFGQGTRLTVV.

The chain couples TRBV14 to TRBJ2-5, with a possible D match to TRBD1 (6 bases). CDR3 length: 14 amino acids. V was pared by 4 bases and J by 2 bases, with 11 bases between. CDR1 is SGHDN and CDR2 is FVKESK in the germline V gene. CDR3 coding DNA: TGTGCCAGCAGCCGAGGGACAACACAAGAGACCCAGTACTTC. Residues: CASSRGTTQETQYF.

The J gene is TRBJ1-1, the V gene TRBV6-5; D is uncertain. This CDR3 has 16 amino acids. V lost 4 bases and J lost 0, with 15 bases in between. The V gene's germline CDR1 is MNHEY and CDR2 SVGAGI. The CDR3 sequence is CASSSALTAMNTEAFF. Here the CDR3 DNA reads TGTGCCAGCAGTTCAGCGCTCACGGCAATGAACACTGAAGCTTTCTTT.

This chain joins TRBV5-1 and TRBJ2-5; D might be TRBD1 (6 bases). Looked up from germline, CDR1 is SGHRS and CDR2 is YFSETQ. V shed 2 bases and J shed 5 bases, with 16 bases lying between them. The CDR3 totals 15 residues. Here the CDR3 DNA reads TGCGCCAGCAGCTTCCGGGACATGAGAGGCGAGACCCAGTACTTC. Residues: CASSFRDMRGETQYF.

This clone was seen just once. Other nucleotide sequences in the sample specify the same CDR3. The chain carries TRBV25-1 and TRBJ2-7; D possibly corresponds to TRBD2 (6 bases). V lost 4 bases and J 5 bases, leaving 15 bases between the germline ends. CDR1 and CDR2 (germline): MGHDK, SYGVNS. The CDR3 runs to 14 residues. The CDR3 loop reads CASSVMGGPNEQYF. In nucleotides, the CDR3 is TGTGCCAGCAGTGTAATGGGAGGTCCCAACGAGCAGTACTTC.

The rearrangement joins TRBV5-6 to TRBJ2-3; 9 nucleotides line up with TRBD1. Germline V gene data show CDR1 as SGHDT and CDR2 as YYEEEE. This CDR3 is 15 amino acids long. V trimming: 5 bases; J trimming: 4 bases; junction bases outside the gene matches: 8. The CDR3 reads CASRERDRVPDTQYF. CDR3 sequence (DNA): TGTGCCAGCAGGGAGAGGGACAGGGTCCCAGATACGCAGTATTTT. The full variable domain, rest sourced from reference TRBV5-6 and TRBJ2-3, is DAGVTQSPTHLIKTRGQQVTLRCSPKSGHDTVSWYQQALGQGPQFIFQYYEEEERQRGNFPDRFSGHQFPNYSSELNVNALLLGDSALYLCASRERDRVPDTQYFGPGTRLTVL.

This clone has just one count. The rearrangement joins TRBV28 to TRBJ1-2; 10 bases line up with TRBD1. Germline V gives CDR1 MDHEN, CDR2 SYDVKM. V lost 2 bases, J lost 1 base, and 1 base stayed unmatched. This CDR3 spans 15 amino acids. The chain's CDR3 is CASSLRDRGNYGYTF. In DNA form, the CDR3 reads TGTGCCAGCAGTTTACGGGACAGGGGTAACTATGGCTACACCTTC.

The chain employs TRBV11-2 and TRBJ1-3; no definite D call. V was cut by 6 bases and J by 1 base, with 4 bases left in between. Germline V gene lookup returns CDR1 SGHAT and CDR2 FQNNGV. This CDR3 comprises 12 residues. CDR3 region: CASSRSGNTIYF. In DNA form, the CDR3 reads TGTGCCAGCAGTAGATCTGGAAACACCATATATTTT.

This chain joins TRBV5-1 and TRBJ1-3; D gene ambiguous. The CDR3 extends over 13 amino acids. The germline gives CDR1 SGHRS, CDR2 YFSETQ. V lost 5 bases, J lost 2 bases, and 8 bases lay in between. The CDR3 sequence is CASRATAGNTIYF. CDR3 bases: TGCGCCAGCAGGGCCACAGCTGGAAACACCATATATTTT.

This chain joins TRBV15 and TRBJ2-1; 8 bases map to TRBD1. The germline V gene encodes CDR1 LNHNV and CDR2 YYDKDF (reference sequence). This CDR3 spans 15 amino acids. With V trimmed by 2 bases and J by 4 bases, 4 bases remained unmatched. CDR3 residues: CATSRQGALYNEQFF. As DNA, the CDR3 is TGTGCCACCAGCAGACAGGGGGCCTTATACAATGAGCAGTTCTTC.

The rearrangement uses TRBV19 and TRBJ2-1; 11 bases align to TRBD1. J gave up 7 bases and V 6 bases, and 8 bases lay outside the gene matches. CDR3 length: 15 amino acids. Germline V gene data show CDR1 as LNHDA and CDR2 as SQIVND (reference sequence). The CDR3: CASRRTGGAKNEQFF. The CDR3 bases are TGTGCCAGTAGAAGGACAGGGGGCGCGAAAAATGAGCAGTTCTTC.

V and J are TRBV4-1 and TRBJ1-2; possible D gene TRBD1, 5 bases. Trimming cost V 0 bases and J 4 bases, with 12 bases left between them. Per germline, CDR1 MGHRA and CDR2 YSYEKL. The CDR3 runs 15 residues. CDR3 region: CASSQDPGLSYGYTF. The CDR3 DNA sequence: TGCGCCAGCAGCCAAGATCCGGGACTCAGCTATGGCTACACCTTC.

The rearrangement links TRBV5-1 to TRBJ1-1, with D uncertain. Deletions cut 0 bases from V and 0 bases from J, with 9 bases between. CDR1 is SGHRS and CDR2 is YFSETQ in the germline V gene. The CDR3 loop spans 15 amino acids. CDR3 amino acids: CASSLDPVLNTEAFF. In DNA form, the CDR3 reads TGCGCCAGCAGCTTGGATCCAGTCCTGAACACTGAAGCTTTCTTT.